Below are 5 T cell receptor beta chains sequenced from a single sample in a study of identical twins. Each CDR3 protein is one row after TCRdb ran MiXCR on the 5' RACE reads. The table records more than 250,000 distinct CDR3 sequences, approximately 8% of them present only once. The same specimen was also included in a second study, on yellow fever vaccine responses in identical twins.

The sequencing sample was made of memory (CD45RO+) T cells sorted from blood. These receptor sequences come from a woman between 18 and 29 years old in good health.

This clonotype has just a few counts. This sequence joins TRBV24-1 and TRBJ2-5; D is possibly TRBD1 (5 bases). Trimming left V 4 bases short and J 0 bases short, with 14 bases between. Germline CDR1 is KGHDR and CDR2 is SFDVKD. The CDR3 sequence is 16 residues long. The CDR3 is CATSDPSPDNQETQYF. The CDR3 DNA sequence: TGTGCCACCAGTGACCCGAGTCCGGACAACCAAGAGACCCAGTACTTC.

The chain couples TRBV3-1 to TRBJ2-7, with unresolved D. The germline V gene has CDR1 LGHDT and CDR2 YNNKEL (reference sequence). Trimming took off 1 base at V and 7 bases at J, with 17 bases between the two ends. The CDR3 spans 15 residues. The DNA of the CDR3 is TGTGCCAGCAGCCAAGGATTAGCAAGTCGAACGGAGCAGTACTTC. It specifies CASSQGLASRTEQYF.

This clonotype appeared many times. CDR3 bases: TGTGCCAGCAGCCCCTCCACAAACACCGGGGAGCTGTTTTTT. Encoded protein: CASSPSTNTGELFF. This chain connects TRBV7-7 to TRBJ2-2; no firm D call. This CDR3 is built from 14 residues. The V end was cut by 5 bases, the J end by 2 bases, with 9 bases between. The V gene's germline CDR1 is SSHAT and CDR2 FNYEAQ (reference sequence).

This clonotype was picked up many times. The chain links TRBV28 to TRBJ2-4, with 8 bases fitting TRBD1. The CDR3 extends over 16 amino acids. CDR1 and CDR2 (germline): MDHEN, SYDVKM. After removal of 1 base from V and 5 bases from J, the junction contained 7 bases not matched to a gene. The CDR3 region is CASSLSDRGLENIQYF. In DNA form, the CDR3 reads TGTGCCAGCAGTTTATCTGACAGGGGTTTGGAAAACATTCAGTACTTC.

The J gene is TRBJ2-5, the V gene TRBV3-1, with D possibly being TRBD2 (6 bases). CDR1 and CDR2 (germline): LGHDT, YNNKEL (reference sequence). V lost 0 bases and J 1 base, leaving 15 bases between the germline ends. This CDR3 has 17 residues. The CDR3 sequence is CASSQDRASVGQETQYF. CDR3 DNA: TGTGCCAGCAGCCAAGATAGGGCTAGCGTCGGCCAAGAGACCCAGTACTTC.